The clone carrying this T cell receptor beta chain was seen only a few times. No antigen is known for it. The source of the sample is a study of cytomegalovirus exposure and HLA in healthy donors. Study-level results: A missense variant in DCLRE1C was later tied to TCR beta V- and J-gene trimming. In a later analysis, at a false discovery rate of 0.05, about 16,000 TCR beta sequences matched HLA alleles. The authors later found most CMV-associated TCR beta chains appeared HLA-restricted.

This CDR3 is 16 amino acids long. CDR1 and CDR2 (germline): MNHEY, SMNVEV (reference sequence). Trimming cost V 0 bases and J 4 bases, with 15 bases left between them. PCR used 60 Vbeta primers and 13 Jbeta primers. Original processing methods: An analysis that came later counted tens of millions of unique TCR beta chains, 10 million to 11 million shared. The assay was immunoSEQ multiplex PCR, and TCRdb's table has in-frame clones only and misses some. V and J calls and clone size are those listed in that table; D and trimming were worked out from the DNA. The profile shows about 120,000 clones, about 74% of them singletons.

The sequencing input was PBMCs. This clonotype was obtained from a woman aged 40-49 years in good health and CMV-seropositive. This sequence joins TRBV27 and TRBJ1-2; D is unclear. CDR3 loop: CASSLSVPGSGYGYTF. CDR3 coding DNA: TGTGCCAGCAGTTTATCGGTACCGGGGTCAGGCTATGGCTACACCTTC.